Given below is one T cell receptor beta chain in context. The antigen remains unidentified. Individual cDNA molecules each received unique molecular identifiers attached to them. TCRdb itself ran the 5' RACE reads through MiXCR, one entry per CDR3 protein. Of around 67,000 distinct CDR3 sequences listed, about an eighth are singletons. Germline V CDR1 and CDR2: MGHRA, YSYEKL. This CDR3 spans 16 amino acids. Trimming pared 0 bases from V and 4 bases from J, leaving 13 bases between. The data originate from a study of early T cells in non-severe SARS-CoV-2 infection. Study summary: Sequencing targeted bulk RNA from unsorted whole blood, leaving chains unpaired.

General study results and limits: Private and CD4 specificities were missed by VDJdb matching, which favored anti-spike CD8 responses.

Sequencing was performed on whole blood. The sequence came from an adult who was a healthcare worker with PCR-confirmed SARS-CoV-2 infection or an uninfected control (not recorded which). The chain employs TRBV4-1 and TRBJ1-5, with D possibly TRBD1 on 5 matching bases. CDR3 sequence reads: CASSQDRVEWNQPQHF. In DNA, the CDR3 is TGCGCCAGCAGCCAAGACAGGGTGGAGTGGAATCAGCCCCAGCATTTT.